A selection of T cell receptor beta chains follows, all from one sample in a study of OX40 agonist ivuxolimab in advanced cancers. Method: immunoSEQ multiplex PCR; TCRdb's copy keeps in-frame clones and lacks some. The sample yields about 70,000 clones, 85% to 95% seen once. The sequencing here drew on CD4+ or CD8+ T cells sorted from blood, taken in a trial of the OX40 agonist ivuxolimab. The receptors derive from an adult with an advanced solid tumor such as melanoma, head and neck, liver or kidney cancer. Both conserved end residues are part of each CDR3. The D gene is left open where the match is weak. Expanded clones are given a class, and other clones once, few, many or no size at all.

D: .; J: TRBJ2-5; V: TRBV28; size: .; DNA: TGTGCCAGCAGTTTGGCTAGCTACCACCTTTCGGGAGAGACCCAGTACTTC; CDR3: CASSLASYHLSGETQYF
D: .; J: TRBJ1-5; V: TRBV27; size: .; DNA: TGTGCCAGCAGTCTAACGCCCGTGGGTCAGCCCCAGCATTTT; CDR3: CASSLTPVGQPQHF
D: TRBD1; J: TRBJ2-5; V: TRBV19; size: once; DNA: TGTGCCAGTAGTCCCGGACAGGCCCCGGGAGAGACCCAGTACTTC; CDR3: CASSPGQAPGETQYF
D: TRBD1; J: TRBJ2-2; V: TRBV27; size: .; DNA: TGTGCCAGCAGTTCGACAGGGGGCTTGCTGTTTTTT; CDR3: CASSSTGGLLFF
D: TRBD1; J: TRBJ2-7; V: TRBV2; size: .; DNA: TGTGCCAGCAGTAAGGGACAGGGAGGGATCTACGAGCAGTACTTC; CDR3: CASSKGQGGIYEQYF
D: .; J: TRBJ1-3; V: TRBV7-8; size: .; DNA: TGTGCCAGCAGCTTAACCGAGGCGGACACCATATATTTT; CDR3: CASSLTEADTIYF
D: .; J: TRBJ2-7; V: TRBV5-6; size: .; DNA: TGTGCCAGCAGCGTCGGGACTCGCTACGAGCAGTACTTC; CDR3: CASSVGTRYEQYF
D: .; J: TRBJ2-2; V: TRBV10-1; size: .; DNA: TGCGCCAGCAGTGAGTCTAAGGGGCCCGGGGAGCTGTTTTTT; CDR3: CASSESKGPGELFF
D: TRBD2; J: TRBJ2-2; V: TRBV7-3; size: .; DNA: TGTGCCAGCAGCCCTTACCCCATTAGCGGGAGTAACACCGGGGAGCTGTTTTTT; CDR3: CASSPYPISGSNTGELFF
D: .; J: TRBJ1-2; V: TRBV29-1; size: .; DNA: TGCAGCGTTTCAGTTCGGGCTAACTATGGCTACACCTTC; CDR3: CSVSVRANYGYTF
D: TRBD1; J: TRBJ2-1; V: TRBV7-9; size: .; DNA: TGTGCCAGCAGCCGACCGGGACAGGAGTACAATGAGCAGTTCTTC; CDR3: CASSRPGQEYNEQFF
D: .; J: TRBJ2-5; V: TRBV6-1; size: .; DNA: TGTGCCAGCAGTGAAAGGGTGCTCGGGTGGGAGACCCAGTACTTC; CDR3: CASSERVLGWETQYF
D: .; J: TRBJ2-7; V: TRBV27; size: .; DNA: TGTGCCAGCAGCCCCCCCACAGCGCGGGGGCTGGAGCAGTACTTC; CDR3: CASSPPTARGLEQYF
D: .; J: TRBJ2-3; V: TRBV18; size: .; DNA: TGTGCCAGCTCACCAGGGGGGGCTCAAGATACGCAGTATTTT; CDR3: CASSPGGAQDTQYF
D: .; J: TRBJ2-7; V: TRBV28; size: .; DNA: TGTGCCAGCACTACGGCCTACGAGCAGTACTTC; CDR3: CASTTAYEQYF
D: .; J: TRBJ2-2; V: TRBV19; size: .; DNA: TGTGCCAGTAGTATTAGTAGGAGCACCGGGGAGCTGTTTTTT; CDR3: CASSISRSTGELFF
D: .; J: TRBJ1-3; V: TRBV15; size: .; DNA: TGTGCCACCAGCAGAGAGATAAGGACAGTAAGGTCTGGAAACACCATATATTTT; CDR3: CATSREIRTVRSGNTIYF
D: .; J: TRBJ2-2; V: TRBV29-1; size: .; DNA: TGCAGCGTCGAACCGACAGGGAGGGAGACCGGGGAGCTGTTTTTT; CDR3: CSVEPTGRETGELFF
D: TRBD2; J: TRBJ2-1; V: TRBV7-3; size: .; DNA: TGTGCCAGCAGCCTTAGCGGGAGACAGGTCAATGAGCAGTTCTTC; CDR3: CASSLSGRQVNEQFF
D: .; J: TRBJ2-5; V: TRBV14; size: .; DNA: TGTGCCAGCAGCCAAGAGCGCAGCAGTATAGAGACCCAGTACTTC; CDR3: CASSQERSSIETQYF
D: .; J: TRBJ2-2; V: TRBV4-3; size: once; DNA: TGCGCCAGCAGCCAGGAACAGGGAGACGGGGAGCTGTTTTTT; CDR3: CASSQEQGDGELFF
D: .; J: TRBJ2-1; V: TRBV5-1; size: once; DNA: TGCGCCAGCAGCGTCGGGAGTCCGAACAATGAGCAGTTCTTC; CDR3: CASSVGSPNNEQFF
D: .; J: TRBJ2-5; V: TRBV5-1; size: .; DNA: TGCGCCAGCAGCTTGGAGCCTAGCCAAGAGACCCAGTACTTC; CDR3: CASSLEPSQETQYF
D: TRBD2; J: TRBJ2-1; V: TRBV11-1; size: .; DNA: TGTGCCAGCAGCTTTGGCGGGGGGGGCCTCTATGAGCAGTTCTTC; CDR3: CASSFGGGGLYEQFF
D: .; J: TRBJ2-1; V: TRBV5-8; size: .; DNA: TGTGCCAGCAGGTCATATCCAGGAGGGCCCTACAATGAGCAGTTCTTC; CDR3: CASRSYPGGPYNEQFF
D: .; J: TRBJ2-3; V: TRBV19; size: .; DNA: TGTGCCACCGGGTGGGGATACACAGATACGCAGTATTTT; CDR3: CATGWGYTDTQYF
D: TRBD1; J: TRBJ2-1; V: TRBV15; size: .; DNA: TGTGCCACCAGCAGAGGGGACAGGGGGGGTTACAATGAGCAGTTCTTC; CDR3: CATSRGDRGGYNEQFF